Described below is a single TCR beta chain sequence and its context. This CDR3 spans 16 amino acids. Germline V gene data show CDR1 as SGHRS and CDR2 as YFSETQ. V dropped 5 bases and J dropped 2; count of bases not matched to a gene: 10. The data were taken from a study of T cell changes during pregnancy in multiple sclerosis. Sequenced by immunoSEQ multiplex PCR; TCRdb stores in-frame clones only, minus some. The sample consists of tens of thousands of clones, 85% to 95% of them appearing once. The sequence derives from a female donor in good health, enrolled as a control in a pregnancy study. The specimen comprised peripheral blood, sampled in the second trimester of pregnancy. The gene calls are TRBV5-1 and TRBJ2-1; TRBD2 aligns across 7 bases. The CDR3 region is CASSTLLAITYNEQFF. The CDR3 region has the DNA TGCGCCAGCAGTACCCTACTAGCGATCACCTACAATGAGCAGTTCTTC.